The 22 T cell receptor beta chains given below trace back to one sample, sequenced in a study of CXCR3-negative and CXCR3-positive naive CD8 T cells. Whole-study findings and limits: More hydrophobic TRB CDR3s occurred in CXCR3-positive than in CXCR3-negative naive cells.

Libraries were UMI-labeled 5' RACE TRB cDNA. From the 5' RACE reads, TCRdb lists one entry per CDR3 protein and no DNA. The specimen's table records 49,000 or so distinct CDR3 sequences. No antigen has been assigned to these receptors. The sequencing input was naive CXCR3+ CD8+ T cells from blood. Indicated subset: CD45RO-CCR7+CD27+CD95- naive CD8+ T cells expressing CXCR3 (TNR3+). These TCRs come from a human donor in good health. Some clones in this sample may be carry-over from other donors' samples.

The chain carries TRBV7-6 and TRBJ1-1. Germline CDR1 SGHVS, CDR2 FNYEAQ. The CDR3 is 15 amino acids. The CDR3 reads CASSLAGWGYTEAFF.

The rearrangement links TRBV12-3 or TRBV12-4 to TRBJ2-7; TCRdb picks TRBD1, but there is no DNA to check that call. CDR3 length: 12 residues. The chain's CDR3 is CASSFPGDEQYF.

The V gene is TRBV5-1, the J gene TRBJ1-6; TCRdb's D gene call, TRBD1, goes unchecked for lack of DNA. The CDR3 is 15 amino acids. Germline V lookup: CDR1 SGHRS, CDR2 YFSETQ. The CDR3 sequence is CASSLEGVGNSPLHF.

V usage is TRBV20-1 and J usage is TRBJ2-5; TCRdb designates TRBD1, a call that cannot be tested without DNA. Germline-derived CDR1 and CDR2 are DFQATT and SNEGSKA (reference sequence). There are 19 residues in the CDR3. CDR3 sequence reads: CSANGPATGRRPTQETQYF.

This rearrangement joins TRBV19 to TRBJ2-1. The CDR3 extends over 14 amino acids. Germline lookup yields CDR1 LNHDA and CDR2 SQIVND (reference sequence). The CDR3 sequence: CASSIKSEDNEQFF. Looking up the rest from reference TRBV19 and TRBJ2-1 gives the full variable domain: DGGITQSPKYLFRKEGQNVTLSCEQNLNHDAMYWYRQDPGQGLRLIYYSQIVNDFQKGDIAEGYSVSREKKESFPLTVTSAQKNPTAFYLCASSIKSEDNEQFFGPGTRLTVL.

The CDR3 sequence is CASSQEKESFGSQPQHF. The chain uses TRBV4-2 and TRBJ1-5. Germline CDR1 reads LGHNA; CDR2 reads YNFKEQ. The CDR3 is 17 amino acids.

The J gene is TRBJ2-7, the V gene TRBV29-1; TCRdb's D call of TRBD2 is untestable without DNA. The CDR3 contains 14 residues. The germline gives CDR1 SQVTM, CDR2 ANQGSEA. This chain's CDR3 is CSVDGWTSGYEQYF.

The chain couples TRBV5-4 to TRBJ2-3; TCRdb designates TRBD1, a call that cannot be tested without DNA. The CDR3 extends over 14 amino acids. CDR1 and CDR2 from the germline V gene are SGHNT and YYREEE (reference sequence). The CDR3 loop is CASSGGQELDTQYF.

CDR3 loop: CASSPHGGPTDTQYF. The chain employs TRBV12-3 or TRBV12-4 and TRBJ2-3; the TCRdb D gene call, TRBD2, has no DNA to confirm it. CDR3 size: 15 residues.

The gene calls are TRBV7-2 and TRBJ2-7; the D call of TRBD2 rests on TCRdb alone, since no DNA is present to check it. Germline V gene sequence: CDR1 SGHTA, CDR2 FQGNSA. This CDR3 is built from 15 residues. CDR3 protein: CASSLMGGGANEQYF.

The rearrangement uses TRBV18 and TRBJ2-1; TCRdb selects TRBD2, and the lack of DNA leaves this call unchecked. This CDR3 contains 19 residues. Germline V CDR1 and CDR2: KGHSH, LQKENI. The CDR3 sequence: CASSPLGTSGGAINNEQFF. Drawing the rest from reference TRBV18 and TRBJ2-1, the complete variable domain is NAGVMQNPRHLVRRRGQEARLRCSPMKGHSHVYWYRQLPEEGLKFMVYLQKENIIDESGMPKERFSAEFPKEGPSILRIQQVVRGDSAAYFCASSPLGTSGGAINNEQFFGPGTRLTVL.

The chain combines TRBV19 with TRBJ1-2; absent DNA, TCRdb's TRBD1 call cannot be checked. CDR3 size: 12 residues. Germline CDR1 reads LNHDA; CDR2 reads SQIVND (reference sequence). The CDR3 is CASSMGGYGYTF.

The chain combines TRBV6-2 or TRBV6-3 with TRBJ2-5. The V gene's germline CDR1 is MNHEY and CDR2 SVGEGT. This CDR3 contains 13 residues. CDR3 loop: CASSRTIQETQYF.

The J gene is TRBJ1-1, the V gene TRBV12-3 or TRBV12-4; the D call from TCRdb, TRBD1, cannot be confirmed without DNA. There are 16 residues in the CDR3. CDR3 sequence reads: CASSLGPTELNTEAFF.

V is TRBV14 and J is TRBJ2-2; the TCRdb call, TRBD2, lacks DNA for checking. CDR1 SGHDN and CDR2 FVKESK come from the germline V gene. This CDR3 has 17 amino acids. The CDR3: CASSQDPVAGSTGELFF. The full variable domain, with the rest looked up from reference TRBV14 and TRBJ2-2, is EAGVTQFPSHSVIEKGQTVTLRCDPISGHDNLYWYRRVMGKEIKFLLHFVKESKQDESGMPNNRFLAERTGGTYSTLKVQPAELEDSGVYFCASSQDPVAGSTGELFFGEGSRLTVL.

The chain uses TRBV7-3 and TRBJ2-1; the TCRdb D gene call, TRBD1, has no DNA to confirm it. Germline CDR1 and CDR2: SGHTA and FQGTGA. CDR3 length: 14 amino acids. CDR3 in amino acids: CASSPTDRGNEQFF.

The chain has TRBV29-1 and TRBJ2-7; absent DNA, TCRdb's TRBD1 call cannot be checked. The V gene's germline CDR1 is SQVTM and CDR2 ANQGSEA. CDR3 length: 13 residues. CDR3 sequence: CSALRDSLYEQYF.

The chain has TRBV7-6 and TRBJ2-7; lacking DNA, the TRBD2 call made by TCRdb goes unchecked. In germline, CDR1 is SGHVS, CDR2 FNYEAQ. CDR3 length equals 12 residues. The CDR3 sequence: CASSLLGGEQYF.

The CDR3 loop is CASGQALYYNEQFF. The rearrangement joins TRBV12-3 or TRBV12-4 to TRBJ2-1; TCRdb reports TRBD1, a call that lacks DNA to check it against. This CDR3 spans 14 amino acids.

The CDR3 spells CASSLSTTPQGAETQYF. The gene calls are TRBV5-1 and TRBJ2-5; the D gene TCRdb calls, TRBD1, cannot be checked with no DNA. The germline V gene has CDR1 SGHRS and CDR2 YFSETQ. The CDR3 totals 17 residues.

This sequence joins TRBV29-1 and TRBJ2-7; the TRBD2 assignment by TCRdb is unverifiable without DNA. CDR1 is SQVTM and CDR2 is ANQGSEA in the germline V gene. The CDR3 has 12 amino acids. The CDR3 sequence is CSVVAGGIEQYF.

The chain employs TRBV12-3 or TRBV12-4 and TRBJ2-7; the D call from TCRdb, TRBD1, cannot be confirmed without DNA. This CDR3 has 12 amino acids. CDR3 region: CASRTGTHEQYF.